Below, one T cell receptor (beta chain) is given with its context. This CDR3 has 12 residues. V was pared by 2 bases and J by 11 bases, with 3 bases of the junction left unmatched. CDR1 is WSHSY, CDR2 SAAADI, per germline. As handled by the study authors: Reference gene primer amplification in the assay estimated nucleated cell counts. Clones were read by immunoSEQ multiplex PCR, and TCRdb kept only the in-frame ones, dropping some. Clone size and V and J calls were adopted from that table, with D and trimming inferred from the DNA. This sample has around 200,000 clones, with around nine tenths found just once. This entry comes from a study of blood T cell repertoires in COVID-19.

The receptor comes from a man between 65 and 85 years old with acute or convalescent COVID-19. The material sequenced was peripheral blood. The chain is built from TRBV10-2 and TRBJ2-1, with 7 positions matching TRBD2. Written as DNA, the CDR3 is TGCGCCAGCAGTGAGGGACTAGATAAGCAGTTCTTC. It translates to CASSEGLDKQFF.